A selection of T cell receptor beta chains follows, all from one sample in a study of T cells after yellow fever vaccination. TCRdb processed the 5' RACE reads anew with MiXCR; each CDR3 protein has one entry. The sample shows a few hundred thousand distinct CDR3 sequences, around 3.9% of them seen only once. The material sequenced was PBMCs, taken on the day of the yellow fever booster vaccination. The receptors originated from a man between 18 and 35 years old who received the YFV17D yellow fever vaccine. Both conserved end residues are part of each CDR3. The D gene is left open where the match is weak. Size is omitted from some rows. Given values are once, few, many or a class for expanded clones.

V: TRBV7-9
size: few
length: 15
J: TRBJ1-5
D: -
CDR3: CASSLDQGFNQPQHF
DNA: TGTGCCAGCAGCTTAGATCAGGGTTTCAATCAGCCCCAGCATTTT

V: TRBV5-1
size: many
length: 13
J: TRBJ1-2
D: TRBD1
CDR3: CASSRDSEYGYTF
DNA: TGCGCCAGCAGCCGGGACAGCGAGTATGGCTACACCTTC

V: TRBV10-3
size: many
length: 13
J: TRBJ1-1
D: -
CDR3: CAIKTEMNTEAFF
DNA: TGTGCCATCAAAACAGAAATGAACACTGAAGCTTTCTTT

V: TRBV7-9
size: many
length: 17
J: TRBJ2-6
D: -
CDR3: CASSSTGRRSGANVLTF
DNA: TGTGCCAGCAGCTCAACGGGACGGCGCTCTGGGGCCAACGTCCTGACTTTC

V: TRBV2
size: few
length: 13
J: TRBJ2-5
D: TRBD1
CDR3: CAIRQGAAKDQYF
DNA: TGTGCCATAAGACAGGGGGCGGCCAAGGACCAGTACTTC

V: TRBV7-9
size: many
length: 13
J: TRBJ2-5
D: TRBD1
CDR3: CASSTGVQETQYF
DNA: TGTGCCAGCAGTACAGGGGTCCAAGAGACCCAGTACTTC

V: TRBV7-9
size: many
length: 16
J: TRBJ1-2
D: -
CDR3: CASSLVSPRREHGYTF
DNA: TGTGCCAGCAGCTTAGTATCACCCAGGCGCGAGCATGGCTACACCTTC

V: TRBV7-2
size: few
length: 15
J: TRBJ2-3
D: TRBD1
CDR3: CASSRQGTLTDTQYF
DNA: TGTGCCAGCAGCCGACAGGGAACTCTCACAGATACGCAGTATTTT

V: TRBV10-2
size: -
length: 12
J: TRBJ2-4
D: -
CDR3: CASSIAKNIQYF
DNA: TGCGCCAGTTCAATAGCCAAAAACATTCAGTACTTC

V: TRBV24-1
size: many
length: 15
J: TRBJ2-3
D: -
CDR3: CATSVKGSLTDTQYF
DNA: TGTGCCACCAGTGTGAAGGGGTCCCTCACAGATACGCAGTATTTT

V: TRBV30
size: -
length: 13
J: TRBJ1-5
D: TRBD1
CDR3: CAWSGQGWQPQHF
DNA: TGTGCCTGGAGTGGACAGGGTTGGCAGCCCCAGCATTTT

V: TRBV24-1
size: -
length: 16
J: TRBJ2-5
D: TRBD1
CDR3: CATSDSARQGFETQYF
DNA: TGTGCCACCAGTGATAGTGCGCGACAGGGGTTTGAGACCCAGTACTTC

V: TRBV9
size: few
length: 16
J: TRBJ1-1
D: TRBD1
CDR3: CASSVQTGGESTEAFF
DNA: TGTGCCAGCAGCGTACAAACAGGGGGCGAAAGCACTGAAGCTTTCTTT

V: TRBV5-4
size: many
length: 15
J: TRBJ2-5
D: TRBD2
CDR3: CASSLWRGAQETQYF
DNA: TGTGCCAGCAGCTTGTGGCGGGGGGCACAAGAGACCCAGTACTTC

V: TRBV18
size: -
length: 13
J: TRBJ1-5
D: -
CDR3: CASSPTENQPQHF
DNA: TGTGCCAGCTCACCGACGGAAAATCAGCCCCAGCATTTT

V: TRBV10-3
size: -
length: 18
J: TRBJ1-2
D: -
CDR3: CAISGDPQPPSEYYGYTF
DNA: TGTGCCATCAGCGGAGACCCACAGCCGCCGTCCGAATACTATGGCTACACCTTC

V: TRBV9
size: many
length: 15
J: TRBJ2-5
D: -
CDR3: CASSATDLPGETQYF
DNA: TGTGCCAGCAGCGCCACCGACCTCCCTGGGGAGACCCAGTACTTC

V: TRBV7-9
size: many
length: 14
J: TRBJ2-5
D: -
CDR3: CASSYSGYQETQYF
DNA: TGTGCCAGCAGCTACTCTGGGTACCAAGAGACCCAGTACTTC

V: TRBV6-1
size: many
length: 14
J: TRBJ2-5
D: TRBD2
CDR3: CASRDGLEGETQYF
DNA: TGTGCCAGCAGGGACGGACTAGAGGGAGAGACCCAGTACTTC

V: TRBV20-1
size: many
length: 14
J: TRBJ1-6
D: -
CDR3: CSARDEGIGSPLHF
DNA: TGCAGTGCTAGAGACGAAGGGATCGGGTCACCCCTCCACTTT

V: TRBV27
size: many
length: 17
J: TRBJ2-6
D: -
CDR3: CASSPVARLSGANVLTF
DNA: TGTGCCAGCAGCCCGGTCGCCCGGCTCTCTGGGGCCAACGTCCTGACTTTC

V: TRBV6-5
size: -
length: 15
J: TRBJ2-7
D: TRBD1
CDR3: CASRYRAGGSYEQYF
DNA: TGTGCCAGCCGTTACAGGGCAGGGGGCTCCTACGAGCAGTACTTC

V: TRBV7-2
size: many
length: 17
J: TRBJ2-5
D: TRBD2
CDR3: CASSRRTSGVLQETQYF
DNA: TGTGCCAGCAGCCGGCGGACTAGCGGGGTGCTTCAAGAGACCCAGTACTTC

V: TRBV11-2
size: -
length: 16
J: TRBJ2-1
D: TRBD2
CDR3: CASSPPGLARNNEQFF
DNA: TGTGCCAGCAGCCCCCCGGGACTAGCAAGAAACAATGAGCAGTTCTTC

V: TRBV5-4
size: -
length: 17
J: TRBJ2-3
D: TRBD2
CDR3: CASSRRLAGASTDTQYF
DNA: TGTGCCAGCAGCCGGAGACTAGCGGGGGCGAGCACAGATACGCAGTATTTT

V: TRBV11-2
size: many
length: 14
J: TRBJ2-3
D: TRBD1
CDR3: CASSLGTGGDTQYF
DNA: TGTGCCAGCAGCTTAGGTACAGGGGGGGATACGCAGTATTTT

V: TRBV7-8
size: many
length: 12
J: TRBJ2-7
D: -
CDR3: CASETYSYEQYF
DNA: TGTGCCAGCGAGACATACTCCTACGAGCAGTACTTC

V: TRBV6-2/TRBV6-3
size: many
length: 16
J: TRBJ2-2
D: -
CDR3: CASSYIWTTNTGELFF
DNA: TGTGCCAGCAGTTATATTTGGACAACGAACACCGGGGAGCTGTTTTTT

V: TRBV30
size: few
length: 13
J: TRBJ2-5
D: -
CDR3: CAWKDSLIETQYF
DNA: TGTGCCTGGAAAGACAGTTTAATAGAGACCCAGTACTTC

V: TRBV6-6
size: many
length: 14
J: TRBJ2-5
D: -
CDR3: CASRRGGETETQYF
DNA: TGTGCCAGCAGGAGGGGGGGGGAAACGGAGACCCAGTACTTC

V: TRBV7-2
size: -
length: 15
J: TRBJ2-3
D: -
CDR3: CASSLGNRGTDTQYF
DNA: TGTGCCAGCAGCTTAGGAAACAGGGGCACAGATACGCAGTATTTT

V: TRBV19
size: -
length: 16
J: TRBJ1-5
D: -
CDR3: CASSIFGSYSNQPQHF
DNA: TGTGCCAGTAGTATTTTCGGATCTTATAGCAATCAGCCCCAGCATTTT

V: TRBV24-1
size: many
length: 16
J: TRBJ2-2
D: TRBD1
CDR3: CATSDLQGQGTGELFF
DNA: TGTGCCACCAGTGATTTGCAGGGACAGGGGACCGGGGAGCTGTTTTTT

V: TRBV7-2
size: many
length: 14
J: TRBJ2-3
D: -
CDR3: CASSLEGYTDTQYF
DNA: TGTGCCAGCAGCTTAGAGGGATACACAGATACGCAGTATTTT

V: TRBV27
size: many
length: 15
J: TRBJ2-2
D: -
CDR3: CASSSSGQNTGELFF
DNA: TGTGCCAGCAGTTCCTCGGGACAGAACACCGGGGAGCTGTTTTTT

V: TRBV5-1
size: many
length: 13
J: TRBJ1-2
D: -
CDR3: CASSLGANYGYTF
DNA: TGCGCCAGCAGCTTGGGGGCTAACTATGGCTACACCTTC

V: TRBV15
size: few
length: 13
J: TRBJ2-3
D: -
CDR3: CATSRPRGDTQYF
DNA: TGTGCCACCAGCAGACCCCGGGGGGATACGCAGTATTTT

V: TRBV6-2/TRBV6-3
size: many
length: 14
J: TRBJ2-7
D: -
CDR3: CASSYSRASYEQYF
DNA: TGTGCCAGCAGTTACTCACGGGCCTCCTACGAGCAGTACTTC

V: TRBV18
size: many
length: 13
J: TRBJ1-4
D: -
CDR3: CASSPGQIEKLFF
DNA: TGTGCCAGCTCACCGGGGCAGATTGAAAAACTGTTTTTT

V: TRBV3-1
size: -
length: 14
J: TRBJ2-2
D: TRBD1
CDR3: CASSTRTGSEELFF
DNA: TGTGCCAGCAGCACCCGGACAGGGTCCGAGGAGCTGTTTTTT

V: TRBV2
size: few
length: 15
J: TRBJ2-2
D: TRBD2
CDR3: CASSGGGAVAGELFF
DNA: TGTGCCAGCAGTGGCGGGGGGGCCGTAGCCGGGGAGCTGTTTTTT

V: TRBV5-1
size: many
length: 15
J: TRBJ2-7
D: -
CDR3: CASHSQSFSPYEQYF
DNA: TGCGCCAGCCATTCCCAGTCCTTCTCACCCTACGAGCAGTACTTC

V: TRBV7-9
size: many
length: 14
J: TRBJ2-7
D: TRBD1
CDR3: CASSLAGQTYEQYF
DNA: TGTGCCAGCAGCTTAGCGGGACAGACCTACGAGCAGTACTTC

V: TRBV4-1
size: many
length: 11
J: TRBJ2-7
D: -
CDR3: CATSRGDEQYF
DNA: TGCGCCACCTCTAGGGGGGACGAGCAGTACTTC

V: TRBV20-1
size: -
length: 14
J: TRBJ1-2
D: TRBD1
CDR3: CSAREVGQGGSYTF
DNA: TGCAGTGCTAGAGAAGTTGGTCAGGGGGGTAGCTACACCTTC

V: TRBV3-1
size: many
length: 13
J: TRBJ2-1
D: -
CDR3: CASSQMGNNEQFF
DNA: TGTGCCAGCAGCCAAATGGGGAACAATGAGCAGTTCTTC

V: TRBV6-5
size: many
length: 14
J: TRBJ1-6
D: -
CDR3: CASRWTGLGSPLHF
DNA: TGTGCCAGCAGATGGACTGGATTGGGGTCACCCCTCCACTTT

V: TRBV7-2
size: few
length: 14
J: TRBJ2-3
D: TRBD2
CDR3: CASSSGLAADTQYF
DNA: TGTGCCAGCAGCTCCGGACTAGCGGCAGATACGCAGTATTTT

V: TRBV18
size: -
length: 16
J: TRBJ2-1
D: -
CDR3: CASSLVAREANNEQFF
DNA: TGTGCCAGCTCGTTGGTCGCCAGGGAGGCGAACAATGAGCAGTTCTTC

V: TRBV7-9
size: many
length: 13
J: TRBJ2-3
D: -
CDR3: CASSTRNTDTQYF
DNA: TGTGCCAGCAGCACCCGGAACACAGATACGCAGTATTTT

V: TRBV20-1
size: many
length: 15
J: TRBJ2-7
D: -
CDR3: CSARAQGGPGYEQYF
DNA: TGCAGTGCTAGAGCTCAAGGAGGCCCCGGCTACGAGCAGTACTTC

V: TRBV6-6
size: few
length: 15
J: TRBJ2-7
D: -
CDR3: CASRPGKLINYEQYF
DNA: TGTGCCAGCAGACCCGGGAAGCTAATCAACTACGAGCAGTACTTC